This TCR beta chain is drawn from a study of blood T cell repertoires in COVID-19. Study as a whole: The United States, Italy and Spain were the sources of the acute and convalescent COVID-19 samples. Sources were T cells, B-cell-depleted T cells, or PBMCs; the material itself was cDNA or gDNA.

Germline V lookup: CDR1 SGHTA, CDR2 FQGTGA. V was trimmed by 1 base and J by 4 bases, leaving 13 bases between them. The length of the CDR3 is 15 residues. In the source study's methods: Cell counts per sample came from amplifying reference gene primers. The assay was immunoSEQ multiplex PCR, and TCRdb's table has in-frame clones only and misses some. The V and J calls and clone size come from that table; D and trimming were worked out from the DNA. The sample consists of under 350,000 clones, roughly 85% of them appearing once. The receptor was isolated from a man between 60 and 75 years old who had recovered from COVID-19. The sample consisted of peripheral blood. The chain recombines TRBV7-3 with TRBJ1-1; tentatively, D is TRBD1 (6 bases). CDR3 amino acids: CASSLNRGGATEAFF. CDR3 nucleotides: TGTGCCAGCAGCTTAAATCGAGGGGGGGCCACTGAAGCTTTCTTT.